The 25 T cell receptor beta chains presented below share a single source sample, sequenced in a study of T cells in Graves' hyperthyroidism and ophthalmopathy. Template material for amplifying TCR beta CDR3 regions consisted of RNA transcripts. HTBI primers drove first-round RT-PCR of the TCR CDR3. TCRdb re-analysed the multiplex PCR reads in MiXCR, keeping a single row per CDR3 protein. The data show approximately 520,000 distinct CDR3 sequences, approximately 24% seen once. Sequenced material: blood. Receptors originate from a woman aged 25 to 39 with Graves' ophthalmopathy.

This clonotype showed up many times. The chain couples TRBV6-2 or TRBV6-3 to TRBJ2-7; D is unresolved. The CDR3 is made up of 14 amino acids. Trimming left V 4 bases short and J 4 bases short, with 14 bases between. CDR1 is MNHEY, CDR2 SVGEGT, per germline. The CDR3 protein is CASSSMASLYEQYF. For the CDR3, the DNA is TGTGCCAGCAGTTCCATGGCATCACTTTACGAGCAGTACTTC.

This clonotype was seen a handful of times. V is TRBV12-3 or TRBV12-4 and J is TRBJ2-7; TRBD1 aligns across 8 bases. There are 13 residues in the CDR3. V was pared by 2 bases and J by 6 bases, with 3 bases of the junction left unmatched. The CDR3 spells CASSLHRGFEQYF. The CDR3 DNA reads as TGTGCCAGCAGTTTACACAGGGGGTTCGAGCAGTACTTC.

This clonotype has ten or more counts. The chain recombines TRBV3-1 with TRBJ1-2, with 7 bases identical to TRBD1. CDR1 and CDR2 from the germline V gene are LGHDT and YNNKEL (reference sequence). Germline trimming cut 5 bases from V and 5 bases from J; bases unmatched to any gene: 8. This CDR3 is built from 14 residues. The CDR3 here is CASSDEDRIYGYTF. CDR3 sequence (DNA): TGTGCCAGCAGCGACGAGGACAGGATTTATGGCTACACCTTC.

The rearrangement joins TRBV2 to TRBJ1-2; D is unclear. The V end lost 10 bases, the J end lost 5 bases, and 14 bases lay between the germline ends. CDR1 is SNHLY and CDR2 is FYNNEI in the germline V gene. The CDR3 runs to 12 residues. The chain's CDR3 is CATKVVPYGYTF. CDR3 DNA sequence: TGTGCCACCAAGGTTGTCCCATATGGCTACACCTTC.

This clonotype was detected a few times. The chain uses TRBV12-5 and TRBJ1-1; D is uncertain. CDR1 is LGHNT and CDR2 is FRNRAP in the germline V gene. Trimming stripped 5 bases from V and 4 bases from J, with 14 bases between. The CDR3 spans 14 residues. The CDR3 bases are TGTGCTAGTGGTGACGGATCCCTGAGCACTGAAGCTTTCTTT. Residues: CASGDGSLSTEAFF.

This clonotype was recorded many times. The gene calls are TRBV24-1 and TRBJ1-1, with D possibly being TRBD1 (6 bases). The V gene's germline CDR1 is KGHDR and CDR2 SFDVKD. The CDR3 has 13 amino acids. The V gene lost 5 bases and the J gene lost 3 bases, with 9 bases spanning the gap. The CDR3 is CATSGQADTEAFF. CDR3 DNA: TGTGCCACCAGTGGACAGGCAGACACTGAAGCTTTCTTT.

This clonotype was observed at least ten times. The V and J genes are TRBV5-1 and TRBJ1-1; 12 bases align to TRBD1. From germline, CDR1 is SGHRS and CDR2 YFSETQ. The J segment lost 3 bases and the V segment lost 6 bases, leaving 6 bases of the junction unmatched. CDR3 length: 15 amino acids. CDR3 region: CASNSGQGADTEAFF. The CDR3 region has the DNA TGCGCCAGCAATTCGGGACAGGGGGCCGACACTGAAGCTTTCTTT.

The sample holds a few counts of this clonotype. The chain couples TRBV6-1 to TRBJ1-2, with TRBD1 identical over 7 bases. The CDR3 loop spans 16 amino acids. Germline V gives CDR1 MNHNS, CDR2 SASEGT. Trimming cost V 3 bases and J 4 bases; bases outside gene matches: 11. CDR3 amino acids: CASSDQGQRVPYGYTF. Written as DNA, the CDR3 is TGTGCCAGCAGTGATCAGGGACAGAGAGTACCCTATGGCTACACCTTC.

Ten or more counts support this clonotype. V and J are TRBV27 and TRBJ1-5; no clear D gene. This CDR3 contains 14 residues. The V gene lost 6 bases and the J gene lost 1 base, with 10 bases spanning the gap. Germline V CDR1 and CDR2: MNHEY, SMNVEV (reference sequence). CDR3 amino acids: CASSLIGSNQPQHF. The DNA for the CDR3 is TGTGCCAGCAGCCTGATAGGAAGCAATCAGCCCCAGCATTTT.

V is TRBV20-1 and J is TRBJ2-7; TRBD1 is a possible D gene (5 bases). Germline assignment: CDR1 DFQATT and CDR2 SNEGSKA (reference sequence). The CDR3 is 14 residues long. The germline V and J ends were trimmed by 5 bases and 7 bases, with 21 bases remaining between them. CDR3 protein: CSAGRSDRPGEQYF. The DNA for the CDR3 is TGCAGTGCTGGTAGGTCTGACAGACCAGGGGAGCAGTACTTC.

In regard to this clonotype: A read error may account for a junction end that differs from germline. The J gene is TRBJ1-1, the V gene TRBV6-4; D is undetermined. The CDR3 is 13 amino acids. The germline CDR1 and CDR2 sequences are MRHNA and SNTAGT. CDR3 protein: CASDGASLTEACF. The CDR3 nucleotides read TGTGCCAGCGATGGTGCAAGCCTCACTGAAGCTTGCTTT.

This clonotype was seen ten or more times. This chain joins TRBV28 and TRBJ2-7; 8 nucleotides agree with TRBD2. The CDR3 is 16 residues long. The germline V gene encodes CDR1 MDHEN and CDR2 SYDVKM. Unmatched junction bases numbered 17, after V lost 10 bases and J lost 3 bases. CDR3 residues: CATGSRSGGPLYEQYF. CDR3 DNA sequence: TGTGCCACGGGATCAAGAAGCGGGGGCCCTCTCTACGAGCAGTACTTC.

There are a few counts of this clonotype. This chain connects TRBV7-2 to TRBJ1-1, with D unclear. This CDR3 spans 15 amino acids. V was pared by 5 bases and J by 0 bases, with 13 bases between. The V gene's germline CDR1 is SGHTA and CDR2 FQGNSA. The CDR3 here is CASSPLSSMNTEAFF. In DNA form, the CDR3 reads TGTGCCAGCAGCCCCCTTTCCTCCATGAACACTGAAGCTTTCTTT.

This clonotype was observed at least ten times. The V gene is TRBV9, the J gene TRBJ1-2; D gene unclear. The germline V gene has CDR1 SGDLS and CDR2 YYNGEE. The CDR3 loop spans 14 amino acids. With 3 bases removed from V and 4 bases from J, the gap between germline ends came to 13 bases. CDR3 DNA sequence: TGTGCCAGCAGCGGACCTGTACCCGGCTATGGCTACACCTTC. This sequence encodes CASSGPVPGYGYTF.

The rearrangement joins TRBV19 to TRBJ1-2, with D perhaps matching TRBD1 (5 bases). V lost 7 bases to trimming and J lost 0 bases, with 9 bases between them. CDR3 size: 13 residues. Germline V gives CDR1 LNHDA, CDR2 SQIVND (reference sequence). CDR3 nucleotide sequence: TGTGCCAGTATGACAGAGCCTAACTATGGCTACACCTTC. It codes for CASMTEPNYGYTF.

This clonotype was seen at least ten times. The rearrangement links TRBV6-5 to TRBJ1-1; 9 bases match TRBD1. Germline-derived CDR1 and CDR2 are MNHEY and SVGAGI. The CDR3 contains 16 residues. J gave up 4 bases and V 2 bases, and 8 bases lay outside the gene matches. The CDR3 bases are TGTGCCAGCAGTTACCCGGAGACAGGGGGTGCCACTGAAGCTTTCTTT. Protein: CASSYPETGGATEAFF.

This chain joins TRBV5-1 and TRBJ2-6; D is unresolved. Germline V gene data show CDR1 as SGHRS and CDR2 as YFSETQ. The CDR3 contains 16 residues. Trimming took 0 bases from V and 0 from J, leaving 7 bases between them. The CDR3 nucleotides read TGCGCCAGCAGCTTGGCCACGGTCTCTGGGGCCAACGTCCTGACTTTC. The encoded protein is CASSLATVSGANVLTF.

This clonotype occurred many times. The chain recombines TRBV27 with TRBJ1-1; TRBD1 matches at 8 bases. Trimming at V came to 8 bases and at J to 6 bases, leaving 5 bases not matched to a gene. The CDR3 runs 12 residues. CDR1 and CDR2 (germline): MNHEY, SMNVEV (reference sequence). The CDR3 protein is CASQTGEAEAFF. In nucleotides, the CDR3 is TGTGCCAGCCAGACAGGGGAAGCTGAAGCTTTCTTT.

The DNA of the CDR3 is TGTGCCAGTAGTATCGTAGGTAGGCGCGAGCAGTACTTC. Amino acids: CASSIVGRREQYF. J is TRBJ2-7 and V is TRBV19; D not resolved. V gave up 3 bases and J gave up 6 bases, with 12 bases separating them. CDR1 and CDR2 (germline): LNHDA, SQIVND (reference sequence). The CDR3 spans 13 residues.

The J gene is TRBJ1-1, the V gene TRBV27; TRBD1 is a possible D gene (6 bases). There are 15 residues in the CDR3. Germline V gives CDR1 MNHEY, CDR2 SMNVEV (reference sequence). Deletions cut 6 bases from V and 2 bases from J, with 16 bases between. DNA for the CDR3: TGTGCCAGCAGAAAGGCCCTGACAGGAAACACTGAAGCTTTCTTT. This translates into CASRKALTGNTEAFF.

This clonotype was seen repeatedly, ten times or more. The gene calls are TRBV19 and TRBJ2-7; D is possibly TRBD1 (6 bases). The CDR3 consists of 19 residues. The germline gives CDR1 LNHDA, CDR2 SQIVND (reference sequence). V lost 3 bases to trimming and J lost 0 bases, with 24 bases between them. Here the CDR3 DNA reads TGTGCCAGTAGTATCATCATCACCTTCCCAAACAGGGACTCCTACGAGCAGTACTTC. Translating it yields CASSIIITFPNRDSYEQYF.

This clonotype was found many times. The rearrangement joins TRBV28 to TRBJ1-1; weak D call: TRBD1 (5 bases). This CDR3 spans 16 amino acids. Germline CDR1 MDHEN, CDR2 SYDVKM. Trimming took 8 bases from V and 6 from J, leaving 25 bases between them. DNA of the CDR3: TGTGCCAGCCTCTCCCGCCGGAGGGAGGGGTTGCCTGAAGCTTTCTTT. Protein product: CASLSRRREGLPEAFF.

In DNA form, the CDR3 reads TGTGCCAACAAACCGGGACTAGCGGGCCACACGAACACCGGGGAGCTGTTTTTT. Translated, it gives CANKPGLAGHTNTGELFF. The rearrangement uses TRBV2 and TRBJ2-2; TRBD2 matches 12 bases. The J segment lost 0 bases and the V segment lost 10 bases, leaving 12 bases of the junction unmatched. The CDR3 totals 18 residues. Germline V gene data show CDR1 as SNHLY and CDR2 as FYNNEI.

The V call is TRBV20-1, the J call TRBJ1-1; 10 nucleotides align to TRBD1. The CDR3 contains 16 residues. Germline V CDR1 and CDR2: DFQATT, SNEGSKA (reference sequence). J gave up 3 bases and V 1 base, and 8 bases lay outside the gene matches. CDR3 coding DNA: TGCAGTGCTAGAGTCCCGGGACAGGGGACGTACACTGAAGCTTTCTTT. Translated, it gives CSARVPGQGTYTEAFF.

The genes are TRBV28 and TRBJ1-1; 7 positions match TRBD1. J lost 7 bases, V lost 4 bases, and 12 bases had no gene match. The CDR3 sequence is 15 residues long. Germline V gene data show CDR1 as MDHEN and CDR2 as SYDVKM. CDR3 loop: CASSSQGGMRREAFF. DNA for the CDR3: TGTGCCAGCAGTTCTCAAGGGGGCATGCGTCGTGAAGCTTTCTTT.